This paragraph reports one T cell receptor beta chain. The data were produced by immunoSEQ multiplex PCR, yet TCRdb's version contains in-frame clones alone and is incomplete. The table records approximately 210,000 clones, around 80% of them present only once. This specimen comes from a study of blood T cell repertoires in COVID-19. The CDR3 is 13 residues long. V gave up 0 bases and J gave up 9 bases, with 11 bases separating them. Germline V gives CDR1 ENHRY, CDR2 SYGVKD. The sequence was obtained from a woman aged 80 or older with COVID-19, enrolled during active disease. What was sequenced was peripheral blood. The genes are TRBV10-3 and TRBJ1-2, with unresolved D. CDR3 amino acids: CAISESGDRRYTF. CDR3 nucleotide sequence: TGTGCCATCAGTGAGTCCGGAGACCGCCGCTACACCTTC.